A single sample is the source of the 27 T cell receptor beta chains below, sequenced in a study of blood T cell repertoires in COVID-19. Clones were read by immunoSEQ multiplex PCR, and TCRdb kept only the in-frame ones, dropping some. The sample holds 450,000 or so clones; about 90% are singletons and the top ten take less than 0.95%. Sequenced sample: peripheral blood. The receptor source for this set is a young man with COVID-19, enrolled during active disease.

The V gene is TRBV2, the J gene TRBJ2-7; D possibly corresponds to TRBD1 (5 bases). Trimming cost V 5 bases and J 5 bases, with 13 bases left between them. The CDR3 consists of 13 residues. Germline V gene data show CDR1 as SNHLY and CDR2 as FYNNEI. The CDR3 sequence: CASSQTRDHEQYF. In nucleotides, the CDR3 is TGTGCCAGCAGTCAAACCAGGGATCACGAGCAGTACTTC.

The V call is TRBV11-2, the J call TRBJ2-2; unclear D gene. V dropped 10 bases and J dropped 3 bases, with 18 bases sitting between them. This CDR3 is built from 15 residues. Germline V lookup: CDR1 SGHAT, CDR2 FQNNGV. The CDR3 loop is CATPLPWADTGELFF. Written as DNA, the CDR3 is TGTGCCACCCCGCTTCCCTGGGCCGACACCGGGGAGCTGTTTTTT.

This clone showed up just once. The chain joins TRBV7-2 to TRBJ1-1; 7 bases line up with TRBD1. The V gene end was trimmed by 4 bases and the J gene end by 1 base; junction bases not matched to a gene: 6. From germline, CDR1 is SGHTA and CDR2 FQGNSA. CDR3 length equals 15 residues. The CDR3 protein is CASSYAGGGNTEAFF. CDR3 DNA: TGTGCCAGCAGCTACGCAGGGGGTGGGAACACTGAAGCTTTCTTT.

The CDR3 coding sequence is TGCGCCAGCAGCCAGGGACTAGCGGTGATCTACGAGCAGTACTTC. Amino acids: CASSQGLAVIYEQYF. The chain joins TRBV5-1 to TRBJ2-7; 11 bases map to TRBD2. After removal of 4 bases from V and 3 bases from J, the junction contained 6 bases not matched to a gene. The germline V gene has CDR1 SGHRS and CDR2 YFSETQ. CDR3 length: 15 amino acids.

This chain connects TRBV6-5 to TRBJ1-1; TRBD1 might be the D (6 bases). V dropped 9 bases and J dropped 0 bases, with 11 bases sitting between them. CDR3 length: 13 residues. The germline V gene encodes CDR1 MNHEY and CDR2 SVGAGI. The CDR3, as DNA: TGTGCCAGTATGACAGGACTGAACACTGAAGCTTTCTTT. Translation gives CASMTGLNTEAFF.

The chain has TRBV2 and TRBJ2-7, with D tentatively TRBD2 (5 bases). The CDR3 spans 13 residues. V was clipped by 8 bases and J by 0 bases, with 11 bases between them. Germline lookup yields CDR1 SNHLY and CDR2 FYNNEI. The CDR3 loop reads CASYGGISYEQYF. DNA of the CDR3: TGTGCCAGCTATGGAGGAATCTCCTACGAGCAGTACTTC.

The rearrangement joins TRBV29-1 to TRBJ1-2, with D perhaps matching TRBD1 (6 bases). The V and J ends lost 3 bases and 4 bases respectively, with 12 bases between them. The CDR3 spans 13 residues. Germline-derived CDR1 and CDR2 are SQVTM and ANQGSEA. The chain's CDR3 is CSVEIGGAYGYTF. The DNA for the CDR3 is TGCAGCGTTGAGATTGGGGGGGCCTATGGCTACACCTTC.

The CDR3 sequence: CASSGTGGGQETQYF. The CDR3 DNA follows: TGTGCCAGCAGCGGGACAGGGGGAGGACAAGAGACCCAGTACTTC. The V and J genes are TRBV7-9 and TRBJ2-5, with 11 bases lining up with TRBD1. V lost 5 bases to trimming and J lost 2 bases; unmatched junction nucleotides: 4. Per the germline V gene, CDR1 is SEHNR and CDR2 is FQNEAQ (reference sequence). The CDR3 extends over 15 amino acids.

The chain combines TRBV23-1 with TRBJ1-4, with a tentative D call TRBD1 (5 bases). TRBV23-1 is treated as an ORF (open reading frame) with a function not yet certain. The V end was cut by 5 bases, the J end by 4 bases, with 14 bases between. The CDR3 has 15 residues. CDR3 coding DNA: TGCGCCAGCAGTAACCCGGGGGTACTTAATGAAAAACTGTTTTTT. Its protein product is CASSNPGVLNEKLFF.

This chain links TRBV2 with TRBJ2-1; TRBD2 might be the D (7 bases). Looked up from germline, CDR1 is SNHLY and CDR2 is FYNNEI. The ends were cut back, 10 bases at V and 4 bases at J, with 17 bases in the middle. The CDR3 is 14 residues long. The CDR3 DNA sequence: TGTGCCACCCGGGGGGCAGGGTTTTACAATGAGCAGTTCTTC. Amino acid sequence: CATRGAGFYNEQFF.

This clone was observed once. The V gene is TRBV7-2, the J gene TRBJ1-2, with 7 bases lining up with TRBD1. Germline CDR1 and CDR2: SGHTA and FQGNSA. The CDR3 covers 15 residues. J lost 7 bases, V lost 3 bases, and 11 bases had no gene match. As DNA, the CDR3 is TGTGCCAGCAGCTTGGGACAGCTGTACGTAGGTGGCTACACCTTC. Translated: CASSLGQLYVGGYTF.

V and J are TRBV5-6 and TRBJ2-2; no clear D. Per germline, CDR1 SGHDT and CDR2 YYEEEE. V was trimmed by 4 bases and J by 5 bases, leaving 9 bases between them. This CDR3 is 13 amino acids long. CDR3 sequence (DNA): TGTGCCAGCAGCCCTGGGCTGACCGGGGAGCTGTTTTTT. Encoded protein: CASSPGLTGELFF.

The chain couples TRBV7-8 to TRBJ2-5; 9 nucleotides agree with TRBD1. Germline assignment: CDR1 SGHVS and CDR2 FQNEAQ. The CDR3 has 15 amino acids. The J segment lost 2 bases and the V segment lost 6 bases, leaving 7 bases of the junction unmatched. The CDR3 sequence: CASSTWDRDQETQYF. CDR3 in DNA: TGTGCCAGCAGTACTTGGGACAGGGATCAAGAGACCCAGTACTTC.

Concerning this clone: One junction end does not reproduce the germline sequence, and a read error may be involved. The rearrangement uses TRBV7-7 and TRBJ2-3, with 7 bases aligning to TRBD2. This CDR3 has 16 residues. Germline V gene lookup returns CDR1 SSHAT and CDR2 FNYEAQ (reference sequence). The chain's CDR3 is CASSLGGRGSADTQYF. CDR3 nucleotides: TGTGCTAGCAGCTTAGGCGGGAGAGGTAGCGCAGATACGCAGTATTTT.

CDR3 sequence (DNA): TGTGCCAGCAGCCCGGGGGGTTACGAGCAGTACTTC. Its translation is CASSPGGYEQYF. The rearrangement uses TRBV2 and TRBJ2-7, with 7 bases aligning to TRBD2. The CDR3 spans 12 residues. Germline lookup yields CDR1 SNHLY and CDR2 FYNNEI. V trimming: 6 bases; J trimming: 4 bases; junction bases outside the gene matches: 3.

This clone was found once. The CDR3 region has the DNA TGTGCCAGCAGTGGACAGGGACGGAACACCGGGGAGCTGTTTTTT. Translating gives CASSGQGRNTGELFF. V usage is TRBV2 and J usage is TRBJ2-2; 7 nucleotides match TRBD1. Trimming at V came to 4 bases and at J to 1 base, leaving 3 bases not matched to a gene. The CDR3 is 15 amino acids. Germline-derived CDR1 and CDR2 are SNHLY and FYNNEI.

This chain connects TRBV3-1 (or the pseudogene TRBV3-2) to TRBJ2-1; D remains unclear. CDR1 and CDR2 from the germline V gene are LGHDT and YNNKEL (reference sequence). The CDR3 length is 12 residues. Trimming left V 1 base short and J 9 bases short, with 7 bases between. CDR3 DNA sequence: TGTGCCAGCAGCCAAGTCCAGATTGAGCAGTTCTTC. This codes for CASSQVQIEQFF.

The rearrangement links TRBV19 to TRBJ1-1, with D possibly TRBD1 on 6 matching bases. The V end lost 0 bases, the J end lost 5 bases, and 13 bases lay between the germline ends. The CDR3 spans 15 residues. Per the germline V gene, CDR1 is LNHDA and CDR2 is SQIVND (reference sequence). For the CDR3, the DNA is TGTGCCAGTAGTATAGAAGGCAGGGGTAGGACTGAAGCTTTCTTT. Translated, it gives CASSIEGRGRTEAFF.

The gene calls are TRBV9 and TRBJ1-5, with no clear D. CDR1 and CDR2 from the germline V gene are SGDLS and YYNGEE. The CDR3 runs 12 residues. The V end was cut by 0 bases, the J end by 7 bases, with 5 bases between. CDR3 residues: CASSVGGQPQHF. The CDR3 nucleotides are TGTGCCAGCAGCGTAGGAGGGCAGCCCCAGCATTTT.

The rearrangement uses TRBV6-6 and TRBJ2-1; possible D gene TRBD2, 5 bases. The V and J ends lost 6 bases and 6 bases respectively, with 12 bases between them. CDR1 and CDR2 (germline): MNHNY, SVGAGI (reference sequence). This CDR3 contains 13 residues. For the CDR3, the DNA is TGTGCCAGCAGCTTGGCGGGCGTCAATGAGCAGTTCTTC. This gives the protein CASSLAGVNEQFF.

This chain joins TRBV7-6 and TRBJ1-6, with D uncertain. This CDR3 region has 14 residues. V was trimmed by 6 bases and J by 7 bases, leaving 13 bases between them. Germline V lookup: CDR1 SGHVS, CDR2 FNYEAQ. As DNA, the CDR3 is TGTGCCAGCAGTTCAGACACTCGAAATTCACCCCTCCACTTT. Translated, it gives CASSSDTRNSPLHF.

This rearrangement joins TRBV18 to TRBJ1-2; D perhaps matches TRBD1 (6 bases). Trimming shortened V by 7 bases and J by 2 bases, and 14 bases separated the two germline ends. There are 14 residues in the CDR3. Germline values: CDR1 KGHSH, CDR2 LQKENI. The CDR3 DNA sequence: TGTGCCAGCTGGGGGCTGGGGTCGAACTATGGCTACACCTTC. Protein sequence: CASWGLGSNYGYTF.

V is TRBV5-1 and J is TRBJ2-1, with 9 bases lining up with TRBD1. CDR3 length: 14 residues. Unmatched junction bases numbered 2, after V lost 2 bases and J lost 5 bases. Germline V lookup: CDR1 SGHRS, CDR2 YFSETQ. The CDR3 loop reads CASSLGDRDNEQFF. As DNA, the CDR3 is TGCGCCAGCAGCTTAGGGGACAGGGACAATGAGCAGTTCTTC.

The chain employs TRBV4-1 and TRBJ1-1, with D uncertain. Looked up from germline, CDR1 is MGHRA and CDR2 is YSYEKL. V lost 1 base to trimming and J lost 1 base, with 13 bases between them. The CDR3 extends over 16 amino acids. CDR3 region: CASSQVPEFPNTEAFF. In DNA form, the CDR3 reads TGCGCCAGCAGCCAAGTCCCCGAGTTCCCGAACACTGAAGCTTTCTTT.

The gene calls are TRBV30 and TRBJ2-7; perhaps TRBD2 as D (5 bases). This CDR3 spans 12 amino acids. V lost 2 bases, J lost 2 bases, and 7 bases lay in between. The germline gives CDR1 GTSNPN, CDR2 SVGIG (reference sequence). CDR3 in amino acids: CAWSSGAYEQYF. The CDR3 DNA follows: TGTGCCTGGAGTAGCGGAGCCTACGAGCAGTACTTC.

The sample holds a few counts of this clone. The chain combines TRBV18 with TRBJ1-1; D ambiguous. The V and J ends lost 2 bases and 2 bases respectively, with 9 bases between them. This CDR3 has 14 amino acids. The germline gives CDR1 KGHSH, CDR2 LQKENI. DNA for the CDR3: TGTGCCAGCTCACCAATTGCTATCAACACTGAAGCTTTCTTT. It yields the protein CASSPIAINTEAFF.

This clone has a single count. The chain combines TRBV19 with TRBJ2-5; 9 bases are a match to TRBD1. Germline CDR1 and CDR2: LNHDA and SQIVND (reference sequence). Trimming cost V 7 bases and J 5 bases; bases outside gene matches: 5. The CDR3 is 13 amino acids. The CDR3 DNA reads TGTGCCAGTACCCCGACAGGGGGGGAGACCCAGTACTTC. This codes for CASTPTGGETQYF.